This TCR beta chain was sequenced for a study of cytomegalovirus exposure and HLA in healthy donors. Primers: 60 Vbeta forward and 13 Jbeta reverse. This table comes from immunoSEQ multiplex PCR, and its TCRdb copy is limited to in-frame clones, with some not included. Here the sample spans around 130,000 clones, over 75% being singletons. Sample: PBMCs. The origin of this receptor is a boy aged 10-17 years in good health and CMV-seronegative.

The CDR3, as DNA: TGTGCCTGGAGCCCTCGTTTGTTGGGCAGACAGACTGAAGCTTTCTTT. Protein sequence: CAWSPRLLGRQTEAFF. The chain links TRBV30 to TRBJ1-1; TRBD1 might be the D (5 bases). There are 16 residues in the CDR3. V was pared by 3 bases and J by 5 bases, with 22 bases between. Germline-derived CDR1 and CDR2 are GTSNPN and SVGIG (reference sequence).